The 14 T cell receptor beta chains reported below all come from one sample, sequenced in a study of response to subunit inactivated influenza vaccine. TCRdb reprocessed the RT-PCR reads via MiXCR and lists one record per CDR3 protein. The top ten clones hold 7.8% of a sample with about 240,000 distinct CDR3 sequences, more than 10% of them seen once. The sample was non-naive T cells sorted from PBMCs, taken 14 days before vaccination. The origin of the receptors is a man aged 45-65 years who received an inactivated influenza vaccine.

V and J are TRBV20-1 and TRBJ2-7, with 7 bases lining up with TRBD1. Germline V gene sequence: CDR1 DFQATT, CDR2 SNEGSKA (reference sequence). The CDR3 extends over 11 amino acids. Trimming removed 7 bases from V and 2 bases from J; junction bases left unmatched: 2. This chain's CDR3 is CSVGTAYEQYF. The CDR3 DNA reads as TGCAGTGTCGGGACAGCCTACGAGCAGTACTTC.

The V gene is TRBV29-1, the J gene TRBJ2-1; 7 bases line up with TRBD2. The CDR3 runs 12 residues. V shed 7 bases and J 4 bases; nucleotides not matched to a gene: 4. Germline V CDR1 and CDR2: SQVTM, ANQGSEA. For the CDR3, the DNA is TGCAGCGGGGGGGGGGAATACAATGAGCAGTTCTTC. It yields the protein CSGGGEYNEQFF.

This clonotype was seen a handful of times. The gene calls are TRBV9 and TRBJ2-1; 7 bases are shared with TRBD2. Germline V lookup: CDR1 SGDLS, CDR2 YYNGEE. CDR3 size: 15 residues. Germline trimming cut 0 bases from V and 3 bases from J; bases unmatched to any gene: 3. The chain's CDR3 is CASSVGGSLYNEQFF. CDR3 nucleotides: TGTGCCAGCAGCGTAGGCGGGAGCCTCTACAATGAGCAGTTCTTC.

The chain carries TRBV16 and TRBJ1-4, with D unclear. Per germline, CDR1 KGHSY and CDR2 FQNENV. V gave up 0 bases and J gave up 4 bases, with 9 bases separating them. The CDR3 consists of 15 residues. This chain's CDR3 is CASSQSSGNNEKLFF. The CDR3 nucleotides are TGTGCCAGCAGCCAATCCAGTGGAAATAATGAAAAACTGTTTTTT.

The chain carries TRBV10-2 and TRBJ1-5, with a possible D match to TRBD1 (5 bases). The CDR3 consists of 15 residues. Germline V gives CDR1 WSHSY, CDR2 SAAADI. Trimming cost V 10 bases and J 2 bases, with 18 bases left between them. This chain's CDR3 is CATTGDQFRNQPQHF. CDR3 sequence (DNA): TGCGCCACCACCGGGGACCAATTTCGCAATCAGCCCCAGCATTTT.

The chain uses TRBV11-2 and TRBJ2-5, with TRBD2 matching over 13 bases. The CDR3 contains 15 residues. V was clipped by 6 bases and J by 2 bases; unmatched bases: 3. CDR1 and CDR2 from the germline V gene are SGHAT and FQNNGV. CDR3 sequence (DNA): TGTGCCAGCAGTCGGACTAGCGGGAGTCAAGAGACCCAGTACTTC. Protein sequence: CASSRTSGSQETQYF.

This clonotype was counted between two and nine times. The chain carries TRBV5-1 and TRBJ2-2; D not resolved. The germline V gene has CDR1 SGHRS and CDR2 YFSETQ. Trimming cost V 4 bases and J 1 base, with 5 bases left between them. The CDR3 runs to 13 residues. Here the CDR3 DNA reads TGCGCCAGCAGCACAGAGAACACCGGGGAGCTGTTTTTT. This translates into CASSTENTGELFF.

The sample holds a few counts of this clonotype. The chain joins TRBV9 to TRBJ2-5; the D gene could be TRBD1 or TRBD2 (5 bases each). The germline V and J ends were trimmed by 4 bases and 1 base, with 20 bases remaining between them. The CDR3 consists of 17 residues. Germline CDR1 and CDR2: SGDLS and YYNGEE. DNA for the CDR3: TGTGCCAGCAGCCCCCTCATGGGAGTAGGGACCCAAGAGACCCAGTACTTC. Its translation is CASSPLMGVGTQETQYF.

This clonotype has more than one count but fewer than ten. The chain links TRBV15 to TRBJ2-7; maybe TRBD2 (5 bases). V lost 0 bases and J 6 bases, leaving 12 bases between the germline ends. CDR3 length equals 14 residues. Per germline, CDR1 LNHNV and CDR2 YYDKDF (reference sequence). The CDR3 here is CATSRETSSSEQYF. The CDR3 DNA follows: TGTGCCACCAGCAGAGAGACGTCTAGCAGCGAGCAGTACTTC.

This rearrangement joins TRBV25-1 to TRBJ1-6; D not certain. CDR1 MGHDK and CDR2 SYGVNS come from the germline V gene. The CDR3 has 14 amino acids. Trimming took 1 base from V and 11 from J, leaving 12 bases between them. CDR3 loop: CASSEFKGRTPLHF. DNA of the CDR3: TGTGCCAGCAGTGAATTCAAGGGAAGGACACCCCTCCACTTT.

This clonotype was observed a handful of times. The J gene is TRBJ2-7, the V gene TRBV18; 7 bases fit TRBD1. The CDR3 consists of 12 residues. V lost 4 bases to trimming and J lost 7 bases; unmatched junction nucleotides: 4. The germline V gene encodes CDR1 KGHSH and CDR2 LQKENI. CDR3 sequence: CASSQGAREQYF. In DNA form, the CDR3 reads TGTGCCAGCTCACAGGGGGCGAGGGAGCAGTACTTC. Complete variable domain (other parts from reference TRBV18 and TRBJ2-7): NAGVMQNPRHLVRRRGQEARLRCSPMKGHSHVYWYRQLPEEGLKFMVYLQKENIIDESGMPKERFSAEFPKEGPSILRIQQVVRGDSAAYFCASSQGAREQYFGPGTRLTVT.

This clonotype was observed a handful of times. The rearrangement links TRBV5-1 to TRBJ1-1, with D maybe TRBD1 (5 bases). Germline V lookup: CDR1 SGHRS, CDR2 YFSETQ. CDR3 length equals 15 residues. Trimming took off 4 bases at V and 2 bases at J, with 15 bases between the two ends. The DNA of the CDR3 is TGCGCCAGCAGCCCGCTGGGGGGATTCAACACTGAAGCTTTCTTT. Its translation: CASSPLGGFNTEAFF.

The chain recombines TRBV7-2 with TRBJ2-1; D remains unclear. The J call is in doubt because the DNA end fits TRBJ2-7 better. Germline V gene lookup returns CDR1 SGHTA and CDR2 FQGNSA. CDR3 length: 15 amino acids. Here the CDR3 reads CASSPAAVRVDEQYF. CDR3 DNA: TGTGCCAGCAGCCCGGCTGCGGTCCGGGTAGATGAGCAGTACTTC.

The V call is TRBV20-1, the J call TRBJ2-1; TRBD2 agrees at 11 bases. V shed 0 bases, J shed 0 bases, and the junction held 7 bases outside the gene matches. The CDR3 loop spans 18 amino acids. The V gene's germline CDR1 is DFQATT and CDR2 SNEGSKA (reference sequence). CDR3 protein: CSARDLAGGRDSYNEQFF. CDR3 bases: TGCAGTGCTAGAGATCTAGCGGGGGGCCGGGACTCCTACAATGAGCAGTTCTTC.